This entry lists 8 T cell receptor beta chains sequenced from one sample in a study of OX40 agonist ivuxolimab in advanced cancers. Assay: immunoSEQ multiplex PCR; the TCRdb copy retains only in-frame clones and omits some. The repertoire includes over 60,000 clones, about 79% of them detected once, and 2% to 2.5% sits in the top ten. This specimen consisted of CD4+ or CD8+ T cells sorted from blood, obtained in a trial of the OX40 agonist ivuxolimab. The receptors derive from an adult with an advanced solid tumor such as melanoma, head and neck, liver or kidney cancer.

The rearrangement links TRBV5-4 to TRBJ2-1, with 8 bases identical to TRBD2. Trimming cost V 4 bases and J 0 bases; bases outside gene matches: 6. Per germline, CDR1 SGHNT and CDR2 YYREEE (reference sequence). This CDR3 is built from 16 residues. CDR3 amino acids: CASSLSAGGSYNEQFF. The CDR3 DNA sequence: TGTGCCAGCAGCCTCTCGGCGGGGGGCTCCTACAATGAGCAGTTCTTC.

This rearrangement joins TRBV9 to TRBJ1-2; D might be TRBD1 (6 bases). The germline CDR1 and CDR2 sequences are SGDLS and YYNGEE. The CDR3 is 13 residues long. V was trimmed by 0 bases and J by 6 bases, leaving 9 bases between them. As DNA, the CDR3 is TGTGCCAGCAGCGTAGTGGAGGGGGATGGCTACACCTTC. Translation gives CASSVVEGDGYTF.

V gene TRBV18 combines with J gene TRBJ1-1; 7 nucleotides align to TRBD1. With 6 bases clipped from V and 1 base from J, the junction kept 5 bases outside the gene matches. The CDR3 loop spans 14 amino acids. The germline V gene has CDR1 KGHSH and CDR2 LQKENI. The CDR3 region is CASSPGQSNTEAFF. The CDR3 DNA is TGTGCCAGCTCGCCGGGACAGTCGAACACTGAAGCTTTCTTT.

This chain connects TRBV19 to TRBJ1-2; the match to TRBD1 covers 7 bases. Germline V CDR1 and CDR2: LNHDA, SQIVND (reference sequence). CDR3 length: 16 amino acids. After removal of 0 bases from V and 1 base from J, the junction contained 5 bases not matched to a gene. The CDR3 DNA sequence: TGTGCCAGTAGTATAGATACAGGGGTGAATAACTATGGCTACACCTTC. The encoded protein is CASSIDTGVNNYGYTF.

V usage is TRBV19 and J usage is TRBJ2-1, with D perhaps TRBD2 (5 bases). This CDR3 is 14 amino acids long. V lost 2 bases and J lost 7, with 12 bases in between. Germline V gene data show CDR1 as LNHDA and CDR2 as SQIVND (reference sequence). As DNA, the CDR3 is TGTGCCAGTAGTATAAGTCGCGGGTGGAATGAGCAGTTCTTC. Amino acid sequence: CASSISRGWNEQFF.

The chain has TRBV19 and TRBJ2-1; 11 positions match TRBD2. Unmatched junction bases numbered 5, after V lost 4 bases and J lost 0 bases. CDR3 length: 17 residues. Germline V gene lookup returns CDR1 LNHDA and CDR2 SQIVND (reference sequence). CDR3 amino acids: CASSTRTSGSSYNEQFF. CDR3 DNA: TGTGCCAGTAGTACCAGGACTAGCGGGTCCTCCTACAATGAGCAGTTCTTC.

This clone has a single count. The chain recombines TRBV7-2 with TRBJ1-4; TRBD1 is a possible D gene (5 bases). Trimming stripped 1 base from V and 5 bases from J, with 11 bases between. Germline CDR1 is SGHTA and CDR2 is FQGNSA. The CDR3 is 15 residues long. The CDR3 nucleotides are TGTGCCAGCAGCTTAGGTGGACAAGCAAATGAAAAACTGTTTTTT. This translates into CASSLGGQANEKLFF.

Here the CDR3 DNA reads TGTGCCAGCAGCCAAGAAAGACTTGGCCAGCCCCAGCATTTT. Encoded protein: CASSQERLGQPQHF. The chain joins TRBV4-2 to TRBJ1-5; no clear D. V lost 0 bases and J lost 7, with 10 bases in between. The germline gives CDR1 LGHNA, CDR2 YNFKEQ. The CDR3 extends over 14 amino acids.